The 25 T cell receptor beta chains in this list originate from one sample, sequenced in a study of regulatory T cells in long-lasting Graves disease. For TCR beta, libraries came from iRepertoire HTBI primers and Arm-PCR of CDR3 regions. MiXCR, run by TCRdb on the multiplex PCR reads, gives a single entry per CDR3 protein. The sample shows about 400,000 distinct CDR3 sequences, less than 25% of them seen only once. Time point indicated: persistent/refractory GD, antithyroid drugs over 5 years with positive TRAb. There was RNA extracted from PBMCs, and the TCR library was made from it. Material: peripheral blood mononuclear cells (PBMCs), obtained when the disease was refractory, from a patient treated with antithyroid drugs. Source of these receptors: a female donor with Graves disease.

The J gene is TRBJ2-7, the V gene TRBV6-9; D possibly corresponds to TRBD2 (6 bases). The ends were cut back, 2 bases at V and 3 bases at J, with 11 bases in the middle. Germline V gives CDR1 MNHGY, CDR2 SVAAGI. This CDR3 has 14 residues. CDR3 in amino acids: CASSYDPAGYEQYF. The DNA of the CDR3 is TGTGCCAGCAGTTATGACCCAGCGGGCTACGAGCAGTACTTC.

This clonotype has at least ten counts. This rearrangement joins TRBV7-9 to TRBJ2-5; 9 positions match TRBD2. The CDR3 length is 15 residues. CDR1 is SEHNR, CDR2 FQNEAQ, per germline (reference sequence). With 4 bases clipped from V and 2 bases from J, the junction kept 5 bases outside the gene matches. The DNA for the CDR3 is TGTGCCAGCAGCTATCGACTAGCGGAACAAGAGACCCAGTACTTC. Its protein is CASSYRLAEQETQYF.

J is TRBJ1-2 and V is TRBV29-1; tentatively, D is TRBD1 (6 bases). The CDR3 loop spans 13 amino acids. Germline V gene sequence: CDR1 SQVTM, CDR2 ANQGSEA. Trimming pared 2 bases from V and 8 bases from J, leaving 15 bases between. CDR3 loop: CSVERGSLGGYTF. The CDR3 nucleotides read TGCAGCGTTGAAAGGGGGTCACTTGGGGGCTACACCTTC.

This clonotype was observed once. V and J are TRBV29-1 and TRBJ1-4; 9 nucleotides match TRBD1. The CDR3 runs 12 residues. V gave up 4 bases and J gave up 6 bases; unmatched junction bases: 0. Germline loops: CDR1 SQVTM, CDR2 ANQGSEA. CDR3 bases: TGCAGCGTTGGGACAGGGGATGAAAAACTGTTTTTT. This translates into CSVGTGDEKLFF.

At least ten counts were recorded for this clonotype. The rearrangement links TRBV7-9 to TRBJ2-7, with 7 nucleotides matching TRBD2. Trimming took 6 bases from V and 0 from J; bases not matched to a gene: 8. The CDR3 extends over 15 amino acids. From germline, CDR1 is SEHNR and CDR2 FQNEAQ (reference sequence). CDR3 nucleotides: TGTGCCAGCAGTCAGACCGGGACTAACTCCTACGAGCAGTACTTC. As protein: CASSQTGTNSYEQYF.

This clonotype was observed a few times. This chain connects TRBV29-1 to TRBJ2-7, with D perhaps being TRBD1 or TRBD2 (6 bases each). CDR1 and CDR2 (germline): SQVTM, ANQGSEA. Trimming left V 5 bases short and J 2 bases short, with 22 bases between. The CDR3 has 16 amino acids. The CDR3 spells CSVQGRSASDPYEQYF. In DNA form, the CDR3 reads TGCAGCGTTCAGGGGAGGTCTGCATCGGATCCCTACGAGCAGTACTTC.

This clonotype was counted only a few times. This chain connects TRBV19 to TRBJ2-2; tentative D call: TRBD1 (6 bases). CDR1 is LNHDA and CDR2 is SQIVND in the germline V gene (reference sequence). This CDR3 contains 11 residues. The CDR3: CATGWAGELFF. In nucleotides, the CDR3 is TGTGCTACAGGGTGGGCCGGGGAGCTGTTTTTT.

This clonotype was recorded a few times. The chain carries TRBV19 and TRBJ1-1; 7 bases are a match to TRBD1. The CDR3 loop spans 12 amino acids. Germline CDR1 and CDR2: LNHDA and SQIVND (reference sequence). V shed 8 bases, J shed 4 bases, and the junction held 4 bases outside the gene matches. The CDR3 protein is CASGSGGTEAFF. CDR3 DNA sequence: TGTGCCAGTGGGTCAGGGGGCACTGAAGCTTTCTTT.

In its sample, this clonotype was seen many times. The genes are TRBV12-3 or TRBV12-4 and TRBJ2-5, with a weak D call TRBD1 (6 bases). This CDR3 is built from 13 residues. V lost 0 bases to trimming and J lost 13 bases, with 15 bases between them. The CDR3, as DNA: TGTGCCAGCAGTTTAGCGCTTCGACAGGATCCGTACTTC. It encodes CASSLALRQDPYF.

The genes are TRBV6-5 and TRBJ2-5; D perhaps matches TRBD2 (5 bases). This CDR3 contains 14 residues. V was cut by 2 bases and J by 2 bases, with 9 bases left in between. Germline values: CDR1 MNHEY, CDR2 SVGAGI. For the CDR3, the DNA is TGTGCCAGCAGTTACGAGCGGAGGCAAGAGACCCAGTACTTC. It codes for CASSYERRQETQYF.

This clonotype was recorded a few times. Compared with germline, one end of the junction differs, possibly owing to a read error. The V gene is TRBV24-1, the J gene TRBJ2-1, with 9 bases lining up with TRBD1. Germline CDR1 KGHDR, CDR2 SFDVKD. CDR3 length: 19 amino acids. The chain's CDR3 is CATSAVGQGLGSSYNERFF. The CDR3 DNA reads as TGTGCCACCAGTGCCGTGGGACAGGGTTTAGGGAGCTCCTACAATGAGCGGTTCTTC.

The CDR3 DNA reads TGTGCCAGCAGCTTAGCGGAGACAGGCCTCTCCTACGAGCAGTACTTC. It translates to CASSLAETGLSYEQYF. The gene calls are TRBV7-6 and TRBJ2-7; D might be TRBD1 (6 bases). With 0 bases removed from V and 0 bases from J, the gap between germline ends came to 12 bases. The CDR3 totals 16 residues. Germline CDR1 and CDR2: SGHVS and FNYEAQ.

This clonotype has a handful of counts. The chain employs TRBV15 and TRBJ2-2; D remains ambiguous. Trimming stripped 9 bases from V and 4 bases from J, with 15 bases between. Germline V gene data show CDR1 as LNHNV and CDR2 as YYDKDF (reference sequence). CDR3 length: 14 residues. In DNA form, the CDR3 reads TGTGCCACGCGCCCGGCGTTAAGCACCGGGGAGCTGTTTTTT. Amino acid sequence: CATRPALSTGELFF.

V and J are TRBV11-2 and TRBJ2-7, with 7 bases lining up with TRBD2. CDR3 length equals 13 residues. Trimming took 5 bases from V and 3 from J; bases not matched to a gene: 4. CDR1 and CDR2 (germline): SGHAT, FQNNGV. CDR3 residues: CASSQSGGYEQYF. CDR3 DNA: TGTGCCAGCAGCCAGTCGGGGGGCTACGAGCAGTACTTC.

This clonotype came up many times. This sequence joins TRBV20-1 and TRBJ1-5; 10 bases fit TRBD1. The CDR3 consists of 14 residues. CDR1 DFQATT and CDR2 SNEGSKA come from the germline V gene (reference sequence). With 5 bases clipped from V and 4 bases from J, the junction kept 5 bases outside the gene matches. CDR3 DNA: TGCAGTGCTGGAGGGGGACAGGGGAATCAGCCCCAGCATTTT. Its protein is CSAGGGQGNQPQHF.

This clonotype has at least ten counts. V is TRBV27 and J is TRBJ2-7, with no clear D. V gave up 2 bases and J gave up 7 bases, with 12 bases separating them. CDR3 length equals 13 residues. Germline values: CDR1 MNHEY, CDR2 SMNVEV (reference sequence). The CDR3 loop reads CASSLGLSGEQYF. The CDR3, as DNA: TGTGCCAGCAGTTTAGGTTTGAGTGGGGAGCAGTACTTC.

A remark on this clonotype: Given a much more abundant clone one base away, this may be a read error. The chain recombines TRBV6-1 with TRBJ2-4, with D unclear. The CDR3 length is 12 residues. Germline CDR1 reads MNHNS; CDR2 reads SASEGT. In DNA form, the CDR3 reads TGTGCCAGCGGTGAAGGAATAAACATTCAGTACTTC. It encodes CASGEGINIQYF.

The CDR3: CASSYRLAGAFPGGENIQYF. The CDR3 DNA is TGTGCCAGCAGTTACAGGCTAGCGGGAGCATTCCCAGGCGGGGAAAACATTCAGTACTTC. V usage is TRBV6-2 or TRBV6-3 and J usage is TRBJ2-4; TRBD2 matches 10 bases. The CDR3 is 20 amino acids. The V and J ends lost 2 bases and 5 bases, in that order; junction bases with no gene match: 18. CDR1 and CDR2 from the germline V gene are MNHEY and SVGEGT.

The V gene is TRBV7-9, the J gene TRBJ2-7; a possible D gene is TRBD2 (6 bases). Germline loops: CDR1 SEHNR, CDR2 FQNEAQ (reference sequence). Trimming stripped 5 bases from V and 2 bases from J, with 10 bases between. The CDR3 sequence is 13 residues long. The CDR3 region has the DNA TGTGCCAGCAGCCGGGAGCCCCCCTACGAGCAGTACTTC. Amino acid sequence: CASSREPPYEQYF.

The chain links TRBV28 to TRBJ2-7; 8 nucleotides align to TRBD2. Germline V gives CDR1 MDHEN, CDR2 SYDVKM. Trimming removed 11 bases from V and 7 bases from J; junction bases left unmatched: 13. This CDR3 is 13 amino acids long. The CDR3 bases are TGTGCCGTTTCGGGAGCGGGAGTCCGGGAGCAGTACTTC. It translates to CAVSGAGVREQYF.

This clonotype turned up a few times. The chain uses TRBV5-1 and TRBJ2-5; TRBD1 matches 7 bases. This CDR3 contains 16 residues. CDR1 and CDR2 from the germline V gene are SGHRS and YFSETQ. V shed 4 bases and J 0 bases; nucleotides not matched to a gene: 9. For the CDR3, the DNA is TGCGCCAGCAGCCTAATACAGGGGAAGCACCAAGAGACCCAGTACTTC. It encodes CASSLIQGKHQETQYF. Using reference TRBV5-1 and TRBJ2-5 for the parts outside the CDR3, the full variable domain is KAGVTQTPRYLIKTRGQQVTLSCSPISGHRSVSWYQQTPGQGLQFLFEYFSETQRNKGNFPGRFSGRQFSNSRSEMNVSTLELGDSALYLCASSLIQGKHQETQYFGPGTRLLVL.

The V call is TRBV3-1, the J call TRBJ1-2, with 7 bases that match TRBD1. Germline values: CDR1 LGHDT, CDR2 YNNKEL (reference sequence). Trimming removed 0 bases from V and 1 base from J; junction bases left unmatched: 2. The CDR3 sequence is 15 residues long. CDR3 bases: TGTGCCAGCAGCCAAGACAGGGACAGTAACTATGGCTACACCTTC. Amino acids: CASSQDRDSNYGYTF. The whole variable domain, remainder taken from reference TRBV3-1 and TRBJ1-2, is DTAVSQTPKYLVTQMGNDKSIKCEQNLGHDTMYWYKQDSKKFLKIMFSYNNKELIINETVPNRFSPKSPDKAHLNLHINSLELGDSAVYFCASSQDRDSNYGYTFGSGTRLTVV.

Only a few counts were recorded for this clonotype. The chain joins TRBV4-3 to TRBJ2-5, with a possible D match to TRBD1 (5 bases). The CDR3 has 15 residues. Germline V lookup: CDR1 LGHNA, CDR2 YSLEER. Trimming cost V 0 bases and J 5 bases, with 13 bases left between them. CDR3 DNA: TGCGCCAGCAGCCAAGATTGGCAGGGTCTGGAGACCCAGTACTTC. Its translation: CASSQDWQGLETQYF.

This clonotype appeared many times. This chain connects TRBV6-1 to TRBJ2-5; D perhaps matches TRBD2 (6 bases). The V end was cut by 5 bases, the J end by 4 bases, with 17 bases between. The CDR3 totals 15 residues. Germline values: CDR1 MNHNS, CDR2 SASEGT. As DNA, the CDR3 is TGTGCCAGCAGTCCTAGCGCAGAGGGTATAGAGACCCAGTACTTC. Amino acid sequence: CASSPSAEGIETQYF.

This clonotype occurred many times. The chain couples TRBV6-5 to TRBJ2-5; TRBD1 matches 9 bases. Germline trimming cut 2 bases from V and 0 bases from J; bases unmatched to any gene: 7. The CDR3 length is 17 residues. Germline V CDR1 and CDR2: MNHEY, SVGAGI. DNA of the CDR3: TGTGCCAGCAGTTACATGGAAGGGACAGGGTACCAAGAGACCCAGTACTTC. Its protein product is CASSYMEGTGYQETQYF.